These 26 T cell receptor beta chains came from one sample sequenced in a study of cytomegalovirus exposure and HLA in healthy donors. 13 Jbeta primers and 60 Vbeta primers were used for the PCR. Assay: immunoSEQ multiplex PCR; the TCRdb copy retains only in-frame clones and omits some. This sample has about 130,000 clones, with roughly four fifths found just once. The sample comprised PBMCs. These receptors were collected from a male donor in good health and CMV-seropositive.

Comment on this clone: The junction does not match germline at one end; this may be a read error. The rearrangement uses TRBV7-9 and TRBJ2-2, with 9 bases fitting TRBD1. The CDR3 covers 16 residues. The germline V gene encodes CDR1 SEHNR and CDR2 FQNEAQ (reference sequence). The CDR3 DNA follows: TGTTCCAGCAGCGGAGGGACAGGGAGTGTCACCGGGGAGCTGTTTTTT. It translates to CSSSGGTGSVTGELFF.

Regarding this clone: The junction departs from germline at one end; a sequencing error may be responsible. This chain links TRBV7-9 with TRBJ2-6; D is possibly TRBD1 or TRBD2 (5 bases each). The CDR3 extends over 14 amino acids. The V gene's germline CDR1 is SEHNR and CDR2 FQNEAQ (reference sequence). CDR3 sequence reads: CSSRAGSGANVLTF. CDR3 bases: TGTTCCAGCAGGGCGGGCTCTGGGGCCAACGTCCTGACTTTC.

This rearrangement joins TRBV9 to TRBJ2-3; maybe TRBD1 (5 bases). With 4 bases removed from V and 2 bases from J, the gap between germline ends came to 11 bases. This CDR3 comprises 14 residues. Germline values: CDR1 SGDLS, CDR2 YYNGEE. The CDR3 spells CASSTDSNTDTQYF. Here the CDR3 DNA reads TGTGCCAGCAGCACCGACAGTAACACAGATACGCAGTATTTT.

The rearrangement links TRBV6-4 to TRBJ2-7, with 10 positions matching TRBD1. Per germline, CDR1 MRHNA and CDR2 SNTAGT. This CDR3 is built from 16 residues. J gave up 4 bases and V 4 bases, and 10 bases lay outside the gene matches. CDR3 amino acids: CASSVAAGTGVYEQYF. CDR3 coding DNA: TGTGCCAGCAGTGTCGCCGCCGGGACAGGGGTGTACGAGCAGTACTTC.

The chain links TRBV27 to TRBJ2-7, with 11 positions matching TRBD2. There are 14 residues in the CDR3. J was trimmed by 6 bases and V by 7 bases; bases with no gene match: 8. CDR1 and CDR2 (germline): MNHEY, SMNVEV (reference sequence). CDR3 coding DNA: TGTGCCAGCACCAGTAGCGGGAGGGCGGCCGAGCAGTACTTC. This translates into CASTSSGRAAEQYF.

The chain couples TRBV9 to TRBJ1-5; D may be TRBD1 (5 bases). The ends were cut back, 2 bases at V and 9 bases at J, with 15 bases in the middle. Germline V gene data show CDR1 as SGDLS and CDR2 as YYNGEE. This CDR3 has 14 amino acids. As DNA, the CDR3 is TGTGCCAGCAGCGTGGGAACCCCCGGGGGGCCCCAGCATTTT. As protein: CASSVGTPGGPQHF.

The rearrangement links TRBV6-1 to TRBJ2-3; possible D gene TRBD1, 6 bases. The V end lost 6 bases, the J end lost 1 base, and 14 bases lay between the germline ends. From germline, CDR1 is MNHNS and CDR2 SASEGT. The CDR3 covers 15 residues. The CDR3 DNA sequence: TGTGCCAGCAGGGAATCAGGGGCCGGCACAGATACGCAGTATTTT. Encoded protein: CASRESGAGTDTQYF.

The chain has TRBV7-3 and TRBJ2-3, with TRBD2 as a possible D gene (6 bases). This CDR3 region has 15 residues. Germline CDR1 and CDR2: SGHTA and FQGTGA. The V end was cut by 8 bases, the J end by 0 bases, with 15 bases between. CDR3 protein: CASSLGGISTDTQYF. As DNA, the CDR3 is TGTGCCAGCTCCCTGGGGGGAATTAGCACAGATACGCAGTATTTT.

This clone was observed once. V usage is TRBV6-5 and J usage is TRBJ2-7, with D tentatively TRBD2 (7 bases). Trimming took off 5 bases at V and 7 bases at J, with 18 bases between the two ends. Germline values: CDR1 MNHEY, CDR2 SVGAGI. The CDR3 is 14 residues long. The CDR3 spells CASSHTGGGLEQYF. In nucleotides, the CDR3 is TGTGCCAGCAGTCACACTGGGGGGGGGCTGGAGCAGTACTTC.

The chain carries TRBV5-1 and TRBJ1-3, with no clear D. V was shortened by 0 bases and J by 0 bases, with 10 bases between the two germline ends. The CDR3 is made up of 16 amino acids. Germline CDR1 reads SGHRS; CDR2 reads YFSETQ. The CDR3 loop reads CASSLDGSVSGNTIYF. The CDR3 coding sequence is TGCGCCAGCAGCTTGGACGGGTCGGTCTCTGGAAACACCATATATTTT.

This clone is a singleton in its sample. The chain couples TRBV5-1 to TRBJ2-7; tentatively, D is TRBD2 (5 bases). The length of the CDR3 is 14 residues. Trimming took 1 base from V and 5 from J, leaving 13 bases between them. CDR1 and CDR2 from the germline V gene are SGHRS and YFSETQ. CDR3 nucleotides: TGCGCCAGCAGCTTGTACACGGGGTCCCACGAGCAGTACTTC. This encodes CASSLYTGSHEQYF.

The chain links TRBV7-3 to TRBJ2-1, with a possible D match to TRBD1 (5 bases). Germline-derived CDR1 and CDR2 are SGHTA and FQGTGA. Trimming shortened V by 5 bases and J by 6 bases, and 17 bases separated the two germline ends. The CDR3 runs to 15 residues. CDR3 in amino acids: CASSPLGRVGNEQFF. The CDR3 nucleotides read TGTGCCAGCAGCCCCCTGGGCAGGGTGGGCAATGAGCAGTTCTTC. Supplemented by reference TRBV7-3 and TRBJ2-1, the full variable domain reads GAGVSQTPSNKVTEKGKYVELRCDPISGHTALYWYRQSLGQGPEFLIYFQGTGAADDSGLPNDRFFAVRPEGSVSTLKIQRTERGDSAVYLCASSPLGRVGNEQFFGPGTRLTVL.

The J gene is TRBJ2-3, the V gene TRBV18; 8 bases fit TRBD2. The V and J ends lost 4 bases and 1 base, in that order; junction bases with no gene match: 7. The CDR3 totals 16 residues. The V gene's germline CDR1 is KGHSH and CDR2 LQKENI. The CDR3 DNA sequence: TGTGCCAGCTCACGGAGCGGGAGTAGGGGCACAGATACGCAGTATTTT. Translation gives CASSRSGSRGTDTQYF.

This chain uses TRBV16 with TRBJ2-2; D is undetermined. CDR1 is KGHSY and CDR2 is FQNENV in the germline V gene. This CDR3 contains 15 residues. The V and J ends lost 0 bases and 0 bases respectively, with 5 bases between them. The CDR3 loop is CASSQSSANTGELFF. CDR3 nucleotides: TGTGCCAGCAGCCAATCCTCTGCGAACACCGGGGAGCTGTTTTTT.

This clone was found once. The J gene is TRBJ2-2, the V gene TRBV7-9; 8 bases are shared with TRBD2. Germline CDR1 SEHNR, CDR2 FQNEAQ (reference sequence). The CDR3 is 14 amino acids. V trimming: 10 bases; J trimming: 8 bases; junction bases outside the gene matches: 12. CDR3 in amino acids: CAIDSGLAGGELFF. In DNA, the CDR3 is TGTGCCATTGACAGTGGACTAGCAGGGGGGGAGCTGTTTTTT.

The V gene is TRBV7-9, the J gene TRBJ2-7, with D tentatively TRBD1 (6 bases). The CDR3 is 15 residues long. Looked up from germline, CDR1 is SEHNR and CDR2 is FQNEAQ (reference sequence). V was trimmed by 4 bases and J by 0 bases, leaving 13 bases between them. For the CDR3, the DNA is TGTGCCAGCAGCTCGCGGACGGACAGCTCCTACGAGCAGTACTTC. It specifies CASSSRTDSSYEQYF.

The chain employs TRBV7-9 and TRBJ2-1; 13 bases map to TRBD2. The CDR3 extends over 17 amino acids. From germline, CDR1 is SEHNR and CDR2 FQNEAQ (reference sequence). With V trimmed by 5 bases and J by 8 bases, 12 bases remained unmatched. CDR3 region: CASSQDEGLAGSDEQFF. The CDR3 DNA is TGTGCCAGCAGCCAAGACGAGGGACTAGCGGGAAGCGATGAGCAGTTCTTC.

The chain recombines TRBV28 with TRBJ1-6; 7 bases are shared with TRBD1. Trimming at V came to 3 bases and at J to 0 bases, leaving 11 bases not matched to a gene. Looked up from germline, CDR1 is MDHEN and CDR2 is SYDVKM. The CDR3 spans 19 residues. CDR3 sequence reads: CASSLVQGVSLSYNSPLHF. Here the CDR3 DNA reads TGTGCCAGCAGTTTGGTTCAGGGGGTCTCCCTCTCCTATAATTCACCCCTCCACTTT.

V and J are TRBV5-4 and TRBJ1-1, with D hard to call. Germline-derived CDR1 and CDR2 are SGHNT and YYREEE (reference sequence). Trimming pared 2 bases from V and 6 bases from J, leaving 14 bases between. CDR3 size: 14 residues. As DNA, the CDR3 is TGTGCCAGCAGCTTTGACCGGGAGGCCCCTGAAGCTTTCTTT. It yields the protein CASSFDREAPEAFF.

The chain links TRBV6-1 to TRBJ2-7; no firm D call. CDR3 length: 14 residues. The V end was cut by 3 bases, the J end by 0 bases, with 9 bases between. The germline V gene encodes CDR1 MNHNS and CDR2 SASEGT. The CDR3 sequence: CASSDRSSSYEQYF. DNA for the CDR3: TGTGCCAGCAGTGATAGAAGTAGCTCCTACGAGCAGTACTTC.

This clone has a handful of counts. The chain carries TRBV28 and TRBJ1-2; D is unresolved. Germline values: CDR1 MDHEN, CDR2 SYDVKM. V was trimmed by 6 bases and J by 6 bases, leaving 17 bases between them. The CDR3 has 14 amino acids. The CDR3 DNA reads TGTGCCAGCAGCCTCGCCGGCAGGCAGGATGGCTACACCTTC. Translated, it gives CASSLAGRQDGYTF.

The J gene is TRBJ1-4, the V gene TRBV28; D not certain. The CDR3 contains 14 residues. The germline gives CDR1 MDHEN, CDR2 SYDVKM. The V end was cut by 3 bases, the J end by 2 bases, with 7 bases between. This chain's CDR3 is CASSFGVTNEKLFF. The CDR3 DNA is TGTGCCAGCAGTTTCGGGGTTACTAATGAAAAACTGTTTTTT. The whole variable domain, remainder taken from reference TRBV28 and TRBJ1-4, is DVKVTQSSRYLVKRTGEKVFLECVQDMDHENMFWYRQDPGLGLRLIYFSYDVKMKEKGDIPEGYSVSREKKERFSLILESASTNQTSMYLCASSFGVTNEKLFFGSGTQLSVL.

The genes are TRBV7-2 and TRBJ2-5, with 11 bases fitting TRBD2. J gave up 7 bases and V 1 base, and 5 bases lay outside the gene matches. The CDR3 sequence is 15 residues long. Per the germline V gene, CDR1 is SGHTA and CDR2 is FQGNSA. CDR3 amino acids: CASSLDYLAGGTQYF. The DNA for the CDR3 is TGTGCCAGCAGCTTAGATTATCTAGCGGGAGGGACCCAGTACTTC.

A single count supports this clone. The V gene is TRBV14, the J gene TRBJ2-1, with a weak D call TRBD2 (6 bases). CDR1 and CDR2 from the germline V gene are SGHDN and FVKESK. The CDR3 length is 16 residues. V dropped 0 bases and J dropped 2 bases, with 11 bases sitting between them. CDR3 sequence (DNA): TGTGCCAGCAGCCAAGATGGACTAATTGCCTACAATGAGCAGTTCTTC. It specifies CASSQDGLIAYNEQFF.

This clone was seen just once. The genes are TRBV5-1 and TRBJ2-5; 7 nucleotides align to TRBD2. Looked up from germline, CDR1 is SGHRS and CDR2 is YFSETQ. The CDR3 covers 14 residues. V shed 5 bases and J 3 bases; nucleotides not matched to a gene: 7. CDR3 bases: TGCGCCAGCAGTACGGGAGGAGGGGAAGAGACCCAGTACTTC. It is translated as CASSTGGGEETQYF.

The chain links TRBV30 to TRBJ2-5; 9 nucleotides agree with TRBD1. The germline V gene has CDR1 GTSNPN and CDR2 SVGIG (reference sequence). V shed 8 bases, J shed 5 bases, and the junction held 9 bases outside the gene matches. The CDR3 spans 13 residues. CDR3 protein: CAAKQGAGETQYF. CDR3 bases: TGTGCCGCAAAACAGGGGGCCGGTGAGACCCAGTACTTC.